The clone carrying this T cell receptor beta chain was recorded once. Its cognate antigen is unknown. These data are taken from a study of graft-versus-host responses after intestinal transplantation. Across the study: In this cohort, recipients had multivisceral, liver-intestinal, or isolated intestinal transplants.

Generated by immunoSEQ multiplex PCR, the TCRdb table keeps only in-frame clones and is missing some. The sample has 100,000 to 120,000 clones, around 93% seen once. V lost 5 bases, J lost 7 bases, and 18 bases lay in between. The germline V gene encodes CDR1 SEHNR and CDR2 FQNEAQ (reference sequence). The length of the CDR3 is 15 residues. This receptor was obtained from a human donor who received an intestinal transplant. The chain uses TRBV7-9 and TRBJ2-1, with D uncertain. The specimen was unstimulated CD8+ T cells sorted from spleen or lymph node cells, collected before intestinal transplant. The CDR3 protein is CASSHGGPRTNEQFF. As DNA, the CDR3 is TGTGCCAGCAGCCATGGCGGACCAAGGACGAATGAGCAGTTCTTC.